This TCR beta chain is drawn from a study of blood T cell repertoires in COVID-19. V lost 10 bases to trimming and J lost 0 bases, with 13 bases between them. Germline V gene sequence: CDR1 SEHNR, CDR2 FQNEAQ (reference sequence). The CDR3 extends over 13 amino acids. Original data processing: Estimated nucleated cell counts came from reference gene primer amplification. Assay used: immunoSEQ multiplex PCR; TCRdb lists only in-frame clones, some missing. For V, J and clone size, that table is used; D and trimming come from the DNA. The sample holds 100,000 or so clones, more than 90% seen once. The receptor was isolated from a man between 70 and 80 years old with acute or convalescent COVID-19. Material: peripheral blood. V and J are TRBV7-9 and TRBJ2-7; D may be TRBD2 (5 bases). This chain's CDR3 is CATAGVSSYEQYF. In nucleotides, the CDR3 is TGTGCCACCGCCGGGGTAAGCTCCTACGAGCAGTACTTC. The complete variable domain, with remaining parts taken from reference TRBV7-9 and TRBJ2-7, reads DTGVSQNPRHKITKRGQNVTFRCDPISEHNRLYWYRQTLGQGPEFLTYFQNEAQLEKSRLLSDRFSAERPKGSFSTLEIQRTEQGDSAMYLCATAGVSSYEQYFGPGTRLTVT.